The clone carrying this T cell receptor (beta chain) was detected only a few times. Its antigen remains unknown. The sample originates from a study of T-cell memory formation after mild COVID-19. Study in general: The TCR clusters were mostly specific to one donor. Study results and caveats: A second wave expanding day 15 to 37 was CD4+-biased; contracting clones were balanced. Some SARS-CoV-2-responding clones were already detected in memory before infection.

In germline, CDR1 is DFQATT, CDR2 SNEGSKA (reference sequence). CDR3 length: 14 residues. V lost 3 bases and J 7 bases, leaving 16 bases between the germline ends. Amplification by 5'RACE using constant-segment primers produced TCR alpha and TCR beta cDNA libraries that carried sample barcodes and UMIs. TCRdb re-derived calls from the 5' RACE reads in MiXCR, one entry per CDR3 protein. The sample shows approximately 260,000 distinct CDR3 sequences, over 15% of them seen only once. The origin of this receptor is a man aged 18-30 years who had mild COVID-19 (a few samples of this study predate the infection). Cell type and time point are not known. V gene TRBV20-1 combines with J gene TRBJ1-5; D not certain. Sequencing was performed on PBMCs or a T cell subset sorted from them (not recorded which). The CDR3 reads CSASNGRQRQPQHF. Written as DNA, the CDR3 is TGCAGTGCTAGTAATGGGCGGCAACGACAGCCCCAGCATTTT.